Given below is one T cell receptor (beta chain) in context. Its target antigen remains unknown. No base-level quality is on record; no much larger clone is a single base apart. TCRbeta CDR3 regions were amplified from genomic DNA using the immunoSEQ Assay, a bias-controlled multiplex PCR. The authors processed their data as follows. The number of nucleated cells in each sample was estimated by amplification of reference gene primers within the assay. To quantify the absolute abundance of each unique TCRbeta CDR3 rearrangement, sequence reads were collapsed and filtered. For each sample, productive Simpson clonality was calculated by taking the square root of Simpson's diversity index across productive rearrangements. TCRdb obtained this table from immuneACCESS and retained in-frame rearrangements with V and J assigned. These tables miss some clones; where compared with another copy, unresolved V genes account for less than half of the shortfall, and the remainder is unexplained. The DNA was the basis for D and trimming; V, J and clone size are from that table. For this sample the table gives about half a million clones, of which roughly 89% were detected only once. Approximately 0.9% of the sample lies in the top ten.

At one collaborating source in Seattle, patients were enrolled during active infection and were followed longitudinally through the course of disease. Whole blood was collected in K2EDTA tubes by collaborating institutions according to the institutions' own protocols. For TCRbeta analysis, collaborator samples were shipped as frozen whole blood, as isolated PBMCs, or as DNA extracted from either sample type. This specimen comes from a study of blood T cell repertoires in COVID-19 (dated by TCRdb to 2020 to 2021). Regarding the complete study: Collaborator samples came from the United States, Italy and Spain and covered acute and convalescent phases of COVID-19. The repertoires were released in a freely available public database intended as a resource for research on the immune response to SARS-CoV-2. Where available, HLA class I and class II types were taken from metadata supplied by the sample provider and were not determined by assay-based typing. Subjects who had been exposed to COVID-19, were actively infected with it, or had recovered from it provided the deeply sampled blood TCRbeta repertoires that made up the dataset. Nearly every sample came with metadata listing a de-identified subject ID, COVID-19 status, age in years and sex. The prospective study material was composed of cDNA or gDNA derived from T cells, B-cell-depleted T cells, or PBMCs. The samples were drawn from the first 160 participants of the ongoing ImmuneRACE study and from over a thousand subjects provided by 6 global collaborators. Summary of the overall study and its limitations: How much clinical and demographic metadata was included differed by source and by participant, and the metadata was provided uncurated.

For this chain, trimming is 2 bases at the V end and 5 bases at the J end, and the number of junction bases without a gene match is 7. The germline V gene provides CDR1 KGHSH and CDR2 LQKENI. From the cysteine up to the phenylalanine, the CDR3 has a length of 15 residues. Of the read, only the CDR3 DNA is kept; its 45 bases are in frame from base 1. The TCR sequence derives from a man between 18 and 29 years old with COVID-19, enrolled during active disease. The rearrangement joined TRBV18 to TRBJ1-1; 8 central nucleotides agree with TRBD1. Sequencing input: peripheral blood. The nucleotide sequence is given as TGTGCCAGCTCACCAAACCTAAGGACAGGGACTGAAGCTTTCTTT. Its translation is CASSPNLRTGTEAFF.